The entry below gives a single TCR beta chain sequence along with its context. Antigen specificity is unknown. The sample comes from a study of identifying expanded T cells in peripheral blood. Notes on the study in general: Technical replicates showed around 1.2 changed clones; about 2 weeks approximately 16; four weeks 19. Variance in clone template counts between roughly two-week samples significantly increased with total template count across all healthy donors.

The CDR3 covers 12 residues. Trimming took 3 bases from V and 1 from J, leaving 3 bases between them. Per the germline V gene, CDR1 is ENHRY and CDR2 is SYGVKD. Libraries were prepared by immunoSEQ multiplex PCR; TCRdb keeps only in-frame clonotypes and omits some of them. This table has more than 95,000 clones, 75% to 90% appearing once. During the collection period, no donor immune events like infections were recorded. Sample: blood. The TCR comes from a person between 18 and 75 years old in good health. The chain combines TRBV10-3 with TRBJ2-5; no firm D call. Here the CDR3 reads CAISDLQETQYF. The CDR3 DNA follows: TGTGCCATCAGTGACCTCCAAGAGACCCAGTACTTC.